Here is one T cell receptor beta chain with its context. Antigen specificity is unknown. Incorporated into the TCR beta cDNA libraries were unique molecular identifiers, which served to reduce PCR and sequencing biases. TCRdb redid the calling of the PCR reads with MiXCR, one entry per CDR3 protein. The repertoire includes 380,000 or so distinct CDR3 sequences, roughly 36% of them detected once, and around an eighth sits in the top ten. This record comes from a study of post-analysis software for immune sequencing data. V gave up 10 bases and J gave up 7 bases, with 14 bases separating them. This CDR3 has 13 amino acids. Germline values: CDR1 KGHSH, CDR2 LQKENI. Study observations and caveats: Multiple sclerosis patients showed significantly lower normalized Chao1 diversity than controls did. TRBV segments more frequent in patients than in controls numbered roughly 5 and included TRBV5-6, TRBV5-1 and TRBV20-1.

The sequencing input was blood. The V and J genes are TRBV18 and TRBJ1-6; the D is unclear. This TCR came from a girl aged 10 to 17 with multiple sclerosis. The CDR3 spells CATSRTENSPLHF. The CDR3 DNA follows: TGTGCCACCTCCCGAACAGAGAATTCACCCCTCCACTTT.